These 25 T cell receptor beta chains were all obtained from the same sample, sequenced in a study of shared clonotypes between healthy human individuals. Method: immunoSEQ multiplex PCR; TCRdb's copy keeps in-frame clones and lacks some. The sample consists of 530,000 or so clones, over 75% of them appearing once. Material: PBMCs. All receptors come from a woman aged 40 to 50 in good health. Some clones in this sample may be carry-over from other donors' samples.

This clone was seen just once. This chain joins TRBV4-3 and TRBJ2-6; D ambiguous. CDR1 LGHNA and CDR2 YSLEER come from the germline V gene. With 0 bases removed from V and 0 bases from J, the gap between germline ends came to 3 bases. This CDR3 region has 15 residues. The CDR3 sequence: CASSQEISGANVLTF. Here the CDR3 DNA reads TGCGCCAGCAGCCAAGAGATCTCTGGGGCCAACGTCCTGACTTTC.

This clone appeared a single time. The V call is TRBV28, the J call TRBJ1-5, with 7 bases matching TRBD1. CDR3 length: 15 residues. Trimming at V came to 5 bases and at J to 7 bases, leaving 11 bases not matched to a gene. Germline V gene lookup returns CDR1 MDHEN and CDR2 SYDVKM. The CDR3 bases are TGTGCCAGCAGTGCACTTACAGGGGTGCGACAGCCCCAGCATTTT. Its protein is CASSALTGVRQPQHF.

This clone was observed a few times. The V call is TRBV28, the J call TRBJ2-2; TRBD2 agrees at 8 bases. Germline CDR1 is MDHEN and CDR2 is SYDVKM. V lost 5 bases, J lost 0 bases, and 5 bases stayed unmatched. The length of the CDR3 is 16 residues. CDR3 nucleotides: TGTGCCAGCAGTCCAGCCGGGGGGGCGAACACCGGGGAGCTGTTTTTT. Residues: CASSPAGGANTGELFF.

The chain couples TRBV5-1 to TRBJ2-7, with TRBD1 identical over 11 bases. The germline V gene encodes CDR1 SGHRS and CDR2 YFSETQ. V shed 4 bases, J shed 5 bases, and the junction held 8 bases outside the gene matches. This CDR3 contains 15 residues. The CDR3 spells CASSPEAGQGDEQYF. In DNA, the CDR3 is TGCGCCAGCAGCCCAGAGGCGGGACAGGGGGACGAGCAGTACTTC.

The chain has TRBV28 and TRBJ2-3, with TRBD2 matching 8 bases. V was pared by 7 bases and J by 4 bases, with 7 bases of the junction left unmatched. The CDR3 totals 14 residues. Germline CDR1 is MDHEN and CDR2 is SYDVKM. CDR3 bases: TGTGCCAGCAAGGACGGGAGGGGAGCAGATACGCAGTATTTT. This sequence encodes CASKDGRGADTQYF. The variable domain in full, with the rest retrieved from reference TRBV28 and TRBJ2-3, is DVKVTQSSRYLVKRTGEKVFLECVQDMDHENMFWYRQDPGLGLRLIYFSYDVKMKEKGDIPEGYSVSREKKERFSLILESASTNQTSMYLCASKDGRGADTQYFGPGTRLTVL.

This chain links TRBV11-2 with TRBJ1-2; 7 bases are shared with TRBD1. V was clipped by 5 bases and J by 4 bases; unmatched bases: 19. CDR3 length: 18 residues. Per the germline V gene, CDR1 is SGHAT and CDR2 is FQNNGV. DNA for the CDR3: TGTGCCAGCAGCCTAACCCCGGACAGGACTTTCTCCTTCTATGGCTACACCTTC. Translated: CASSLTPDRTFSFYGYTF.

V and J are TRBV6-1 and TRBJ1-5; D is undetermined. V gave up 3 bases and J gave up 0 bases, with 12 bases separating them. The CDR3 has 16 residues. From germline, CDR1 is MNHNS and CDR2 SASEGT. In DNA, the CDR3 is TGTGCCAGCAGTGAGAGGACGACTTATAGCAATCAGCCCCAGCATTTT. Its translation: CASSERTTYSNQPQHF.

The chain has TRBV7-9 and TRBJ2-2; 8 positions match TRBD1. CDR3 length: 12 residues. CDR1 SEHNR and CDR2 FQNEAQ come from the germline V gene (reference sequence). V lost 5 bases and J lost 8; bases outside the gene matches: 1. The CDR3 loop reads CASSDRGGELFF. The CDR3 DNA follows: TGTGCCAGCAGCGACAGGGGTGGGGAGCTGTTTTTT.

V usage is TRBV28 and J usage is TRBJ1-5; D remains unclear. CDR3 size: 13 residues. Germline V gives CDR1 MDHEN, CDR2 SYDVKM. V was shortened by 7 bases and J by 4 bases, with 11 bases between the two germline ends. The CDR3 DNA follows: TGTGCCAGCACAGACAACAGAAATCAGCCCCAGCATTTT. Translation: CASTDNRNQPQHF.

The chain recombines TRBV11-2 with TRBJ2-5, with D maybe TRBD1 (6 bases). Trimming took 2 bases from V and 4 from J, leaving 14 bases between them. The germline gives CDR1 SGHAT, CDR2 FQNNGV. The CDR3 runs 15 residues. DNA of the CDR3: TGTGCCAGCAGCTTATGGGGAACAGGGACAGAGACCCAGTACTTC. Amino acids: CASSLWGTGTETQYF.

Regarding this clone: This sample includes further DNA sequences coding for the same CDR3. V is TRBV2 and J is TRBJ2-5; D gene unclear. There are 11 residues in the CDR3. Deletions cut 6 bases from V and 4 bases from J, with 6 bases between. Germline-derived CDR1 and CDR2 are SNHLY and FYNNEI. This chain's CDR3 is CASSGGETQYF. CDR3 DNA: TGTGCCAGCAGCGGTGGAGAGACCCAGTACTTC.

This chain uses TRBV5-6 with TRBJ1-1, with D possibly matching TRBD1 (5 bases). The V gene's germline CDR1 is SGHDT and CDR2 YYEEEE. The ends were cut back, 3 bases at V and 6 bases at J, with 24 bases in the middle. The CDR3 is 17 amino acids. The CDR3 nucleotides are TGTGCCAGCAGCTCCCGATACAATAAACTCAGGGTTTCTGAAGCTTTCTTT. Amino acids: CASSSRYNKLRVSEAFF.

The rearrangement links TRBV11-2 to TRBJ1-1; no clear D gene. This CDR3 region has 15 residues. The germline V and J ends were trimmed by 5 bases and 4 bases, with 17 bases remaining between them. CDR1 SGHAT and CDR2 FQNNGV come from the germline V gene. CDR3: CASSPAVWGGTEAFF. The DNA of the CDR3 is TGTGCCAGCAGCCCGGCAGTTTGGGGAGGCACTGAAGCTTTCTTT.

The chain is built from TRBV19 and TRBJ2-1, with TRBD2 matching 10 bases. This CDR3 spans 14 amino acids. V gave up 5 bases and J gave up 9 bases; unmatched junction bases: 7. In germline, CDR1 is LNHDA, CDR2 SQIVND (reference sequence). The CDR3 sequence is CASSLLSGGREQFF. CDR3 nucleotides: TGTGCCAGTAGTCTCCTTAGCGGGGGGCGTGAGCAGTTCTTC.

The gene calls are TRBV2 and TRBJ1-4; D not resolved. This CDR3 is 14 amino acids long. Germline V gene lookup returns CDR1 SNHLY and CDR2 FYNNEI. V was cut by 6 bases and J by 2 bases, with 10 bases left in between. The CDR3 is CASRRLMTNEKLFF. The CDR3 nucleotides are TGTGCCAGCAGGAGATTAATGACTAATGAAAAACTGTTTTTT.

The V and J genes are TRBV10-2 and TRBJ2-3; possibly TRBD2 for D (5 bases). Per the germline V gene, CDR1 is WSHSY and CDR2 is SAAADI. CDR3 length: 16 amino acids. Trimming took off 0 bases at V and 0 bases at J, with 10 bases between the two ends. The CDR3 protein is CASSESRRTSTDTQYF. The CDR3 coding sequence is TGCGCCAGCAGTGAGTCTAGACGGACTAGCACAGATACGCAGTATTTT.

V and J are TRBV7-3 and TRBJ1-1; a weak D match, TRBD1 (5 bases). Germline V lookup: CDR1 SGHTA, CDR2 FQGTGA. V was shortened by 0 bases and J by 1 base, with 15 bases between the two germline ends. The CDR3 length is 17 residues. This chain's CDR3 is CASSLTPMVGTNTEAFF. CDR3 coding DNA: TGTGCCAGCAGCTTAACGCCAATGGTAGGGACGAACACTGAAGCTTTCTTT.

The chain links TRBV7-3 to TRBJ2-1, with D unclear. This CDR3 comprises 14 residues. Deletions cut 5 bases from V and 0 bases from J, with 8 bases between. Germline CDR1 and CDR2: SGHTA and FQGTGA. Written as DNA, the CDR3 is TGTGCCAGCAGCCTGGACCACTCCTACAATGAGCAGTTCTTC. This translates into CASSLDHSYNEQFF.

With regard to this clone: A much larger clone sits a single nucleotide away, making a read error possible. The chain links TRBV29-1 to TRBJ1-2; D gene uncertain. The CDR3 has 12 amino acids. In germline, CDR1 is SQVTM, CDR2 ANQGSEA. Trimming took 3 bases from V and 8 from J, leaving 13 bases between them. The CDR3 reads CSVDVQREGYTF. In DNA, the CDR3 is TGCAGCGTTGACGTACAACGGGAAGGCTACACCTTC. The full variable domain, with the rest looked up from reference TRBV29-1 and TRBJ1-2, is SAVISQKPSRDICQRGTSLTIQCQVDSQVTMMFWYRQQPGQSLTLIATANQGSEATYESGFVIDKFPISRPNLTFSTLTVSNMSPEDSSIYLCSVDVQREGYTFGSGTRLTVV.

The chain links TRBV19 to TRBJ1-2, with 10 bases lining up with TRBD1. The CDR3 has 16 residues. V trimming: 5 bases; J trimming: 4 bases; junction bases outside the gene matches: 10. Germline assignment: CDR1 LNHDA and CDR2 SQIVND (reference sequence). The CDR3 here is CASSAQRTGGTYGYTF. Written as DNA, the CDR3 is TGTGCCAGTAGTGCCCAACGGACAGGGGGTACCTATGGCTACACCTTC.

V usage is TRBV9 and J usage is TRBJ2-5; 11 bases agree with TRBD2. The CDR3 consists of 13 residues. J was trimmed by 5 bases and V by 4 bases; bases with no gene match: 1. Germline V gene lookup returns CDR1 SGDLS and CDR2 YYNGEE. DNA of the CDR3: TGTGCCAGCAGCTCTAGCGGGAGGGAGACCCAGTACTTC. This codes for CASSSSGRETQYF.

J is TRBJ2-5 and V is TRBV2; D remains unclear. The CDR3 runs to 12 residues. Per the germline V gene, CDR1 is SNHLY and CDR2 is FYNNEI. V lost 4 bases and J lost 5, with 8 bases in between. The CDR3 protein is CASSALGETQYF. CDR3 nucleotides: TGTGCCAGCAGTGCCCTCGGGGAGACCCAGTACTTC.

The J gene is TRBJ2-5, the V gene TRBV27; possibly TRBD1 for D (6 bases). Per the germline V gene, CDR1 is MNHEY and CDR2 is SMNVEV (reference sequence). The CDR3 runs to 15 residues. V lost 5 bases and J lost 5, with 18 bases in between. This CDR3 is CASSPRAGARETQYF. CDR3 nucleotide sequence: TGTGCCAGCAGTCCCCGGGCAGGGGCCCGCGAGACCCAGTACTTC.

A word on this clone: At one end the junction does not follow the germline gene, possibly because of a read error. This rearrangement joins TRBV5-1 to TRBJ2-2; 7 positions match TRBD2. There are 16 residues in the CDR3. Per the germline V gene, CDR1 is SGHRS and CDR2 is YFSETQ. This CDR3 reads CASSSGLVGRVGELFF. The CDR3 region has the DNA TGTGCCAGCAGCTCTGGACTAGTGGGAAGGGTCGGGGAGCTGTTTTTT.

V usage is TRBV4-3 and J usage is TRBJ2-2; D is uncertain. CDR3 length equals 16 residues. Germline assignment: CDR1 LGHNA and CDR2 YSLEER. V lost 0 bases to trimming and J lost 0 bases, with 8 bases between them. The DNA of the CDR3 is TGCGCCAGCAGCCAAGACACAGCTGCGAACACCGGGGAGCTGTTTTTT. This encodes CASSQDTAANTGELFF.